Listed here are 2 T cell receptor beta chains from one sample, sequenced in a study of PD-L1 blockade in urothelial cancer. Libraries were prepared by immunoSEQ multiplex PCR; TCRdb keeps only in-frame clonotypes and omits some of them. The data contain some 80,000 clones, approximately 86% of them singletons. Stated time point: pretreatment peripheral blood. Sequences were derived from PBMCs, sampled around atezolizumab (anti-PD-L1) treatment. These receptors were collected from a man in his forties with urothelial cancer.

The chain employs TRBV30 and TRBJ2-5; TRBD1 agrees at 9 bases. The trim removed 2 bases at V and 4 bases at J, leaving 8 bases unmatched. Germline CDR1 and CDR2: GTSNPN and SVGIG (reference sequence). CDR3 size: 15 residues. The CDR3 here is CAWSNPSDRGETQYF. The CDR3 DNA reads as TGTGCCTGGAGTAACCCCTCGGACAGGGGAGAGACCCAGTACTTC.

This clone showed up just once. The chain is built from TRBV5-8 and TRBJ2-5; possibly TRBD1 for D (6 bases). The germline V and J ends were trimmed by 4 bases and 0 bases, with 10 bases remaining between them. The germline gives CDR1 SGHTS, CDR2 YDEGEE. CDR3 length equals 14 residues. CDR3 coding DNA: TGTGCCAGCAGCACGCAGGGGAACCAAGAGACCCAGTACTTC. It codes for CASSTQGNQETQYF.